This T cell receptor beta chain was recorded in a study of cytomegalovirus exposure and HLA in healthy donors. Study summary: Unique TCRs from HLA-typed donors, about 85 million of them, were held in an early data release. Points from the study as a whole: Some TCR beta chains (164 of them) were listed as cytomegalovirus-associated.

This CDR3 contains 16 residues. V lost 0 bases to trimming and J lost 2 bases, with 14 bases between them. From germline, CDR1 is MGHRA and CDR2 YSYEKL. This clone was observed a handful of times. Its antigen is still unknown. PCR amplification relied on 60 Vbeta primers (plus 13 Jbeta primers). The repertoire was sequenced with immunoSEQ multiplex PCR; TCRdb's copy has only in-frame clones and lacks some. The profile shows fewer than 150,000 clones, 60% to 75% of them singletons. Sequenced: PBMCs. This TCR was recovered from a human donor in good health. This chain connects TRBV4-1 to TRBJ2-7; tentatively, D is TRBD1 (5 bases). The CDR3 loop is CASSQDAPPTAYEQYF. As DNA, the CDR3 is TGCGCCAGCAGCCAAGATGCCCCCCCGACAGCCTACGAGCAGTACTTC.